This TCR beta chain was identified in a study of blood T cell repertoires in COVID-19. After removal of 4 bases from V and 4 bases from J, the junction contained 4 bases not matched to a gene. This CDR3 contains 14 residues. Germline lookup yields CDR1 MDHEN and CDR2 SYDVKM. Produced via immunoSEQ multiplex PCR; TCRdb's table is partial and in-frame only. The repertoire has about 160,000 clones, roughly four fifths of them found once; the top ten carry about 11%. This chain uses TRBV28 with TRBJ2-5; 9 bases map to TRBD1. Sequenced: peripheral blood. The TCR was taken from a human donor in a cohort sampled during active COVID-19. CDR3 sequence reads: CASSSTGGRETQYF. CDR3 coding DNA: TGTGCCAGCAGTTCTACAGGGGGCCGAGAGACCCAGTACTTC.